One sample yielded the 17 T cell receptor beta chains listed below, sequenced in a study of T cell responses to AZD1222 COVID-19 vaccine. The method was immunoSEQ multiplex PCR; TCRdb's version includes in-frame clones alone and lacks a portion of them. The profile shows more than 150,000 clones, just under 90% of them singletons. The sequencing here drew on peripheral blood, taken on day 0 of AZD1222 vaccination. The receptors here all came from an adult in good health.

In its sample, this clone was seen once. The V call is TRBV28, the J call TRBJ1-4; possible D gene TRBD1, 6 bases. The CDR3 sequence is 15 residues long. CDR1 and CDR2 from the germline V gene are MDHEN and SYDVKM. Trimming took 6 bases from V and 6 from J, leaving 17 bases between them. CDR3 amino acids: CASRRLQGFYEKLFF. The CDR3 nucleotides read TGTGCCAGCAGAAGACTACAGGGTTTCTATGAAAAACTGTTTTTT.

The rearrangement uses TRBV3-1 (or the pseudogene TRBV3-2) and TRBJ1-1; 7 nucleotides line up with TRBD1. The CDR3 is 13 residues long. V lost 3 bases, J lost 6 bases, and 4 bases stayed unmatched. Germline-derived CDR1 and CDR2 are LGHDT and YNNKEL (reference sequence). The CDR3 coding sequence is TGTGCCAGCAGCCAGGGAGGGGGCCCTGAAGCTTTCTTT. This encodes CASSQGGGPEAFF.

A remark on this clone: The junction departs from the called germline gene at one end, perhaps through a read error. The V and J genes are TRBV11-2 and TRBJ2-5; D perhaps matches TRBD1 (5 bases). CDR3 length: 18 residues. CDR1 and CDR2 (germline): SGHAT, FQNNGV. The CDR3 loop reads CASSPRSGFGRTQEAQYF. The CDR3 DNA sequence: TGTGCCAGCAGCCCAAGATCAGGGTTTGGACGGACCCAAGAGGCCCAGTACTTC. The full variable domain, in which reference TRBV11-2 and TRBJ2-5 provide the parts outside the CDR3, is EAGVAQSPRYKIIEKRQSVAFWCNPISGHATLYWYQQILGQGPKLLIQFQNNGVVDDSQLPKDRFSAERLKGVDSTLKIQPAKLEDSAVYLCASSPRSGFGRTQEAQYFGPGTRLLVL.

This clone has only one observation. J is TRBJ2-7 and V is TRBV4-3; D possibly matches TRBD1 or TRBD2 (6 bases each). This CDR3 is built from 14 residues. CDR1 is LGHNA and CDR2 is YSLEER in the germline V gene. V lost 1 base and J lost 5, with 12 bases in between. Here the CDR3 DNA reads TGCGCCAGCAGCCAAGCCCAAGGGGGGAACGAGCAGTACTTC. Amino acid sequence: CASSQAQGGNEQYF.

The chain links TRBV10-3 to TRBJ1-1, with 7 positions matching TRBD1. The CDR3 runs to 14 residues. V dropped 5 bases and J dropped 1; count of bases not matched to a gene: 4. CDR1 and CDR2 from the germline V gene are ENHRY and SYGVKD. DNA for the CDR3: TGTGCCATCAGTCCACAGGGGACGAACACTGAAGCTTTCTTT. Translating gives CAISPQGTNTEAFF.

The chain has TRBV7-9 and TRBJ2-7; no firm D call. CDR1 SEHNR and CDR2 FQNEAQ come from the germline V gene (reference sequence). The CDR3 has 16 amino acids. The ends were cut back, 2 bases at V and 3 bases at J, with 17 bases in the middle. CDR3 DNA sequence: TGTGCCAGCAGCTTAATCCCCGTAGTCCATGTCTACGAGCAGTACTTC. It encodes CASSLIPVVHVYEQYF. Supplemented by reference TRBV7-9 and TRBJ2-7, the full variable domain reads DTGVSQNPRHKITKRGQNVTFRCDPISEHNRLYWYRQTLGQGPEFLTYFQNEAQLEKSRLLSDRFSAERPKGSFSTLEIQRTEQGDSAMYLCASSLIPVVHVYEQYFGPGTRLTVT.

This chain joins TRBV2 and TRBJ2-7; the match to TRBD1 covers 8 bases. Germline CDR1 reads SNHLY; CDR2 reads FYNNEI. J was trimmed by 0 bases and V by 4 bases; bases with no gene match: 5. The CDR3 covers 15 residues. In DNA form, the CDR3 reads TGTGCCAGCAGTGGATGGGACAGGTTCTCCTACGAGCAGTACTTC. Its translation: CASSGWDRFSYEQYF.

The V and J genes are TRBV5-5 and TRBJ1-1, with D unresolved. Germline V gives CDR1 SGHKS, CDR2 YYEKEE (reference sequence). V was trimmed by 0 bases and J by 4 bases, leaving 7 bases between them. This CDR3 is 13 amino acids long. The CDR3 loop reads CASSLGALTEAFF. CDR3 DNA: TGTGCCAGCAGCTTGGGGGCGCTCACTGAAGCTTTCTTT. Full variable domain (outside the CDR3, taken from reference TRBV5-5 and TRBJ1-1): DAGVTQSPTHLIKTRGQQVTLRCSPISGHKSVSWYQQVLGQGPQFIFQYYEKEERGRGNFPDRFSARQFPNYSSELNVNALLLGDSALYLCASSLGALTEAFFGQGTRLTVV.

DNA for the CDR3: TGCGCCAGCAGTCCTCCCACAGATACGCAGTATTTT. Amino acids: CASSPPTDTQYF. The chain couples TRBV5-1 to TRBJ2-3; D gene unclear. The germline V gene has CDR1 SGHRS and CDR2 YFSETQ. Trimming removed 5 bases from V and 2 bases from J, with 6 bases in between. This CDR3 is 12 amino acids long. Full variable domain (outside the CDR3, taken from reference TRBV5-1 and TRBJ2-3): KAGVTQTPRYLIKTRGQQVTLSCSPISGHRSVSWYQQTPGQGLQFLFEYFSETQRNKGNFPGRFSGRQFSNSRSEMNVSTLELGDSALYLCASSPPTDTQYFGPGTRLTVL.

The J gene is TRBJ2-1, the V gene TRBV18; D ambiguous. The germline V gene encodes CDR1 KGHSH and CDR2 LQKENI. This CDR3 is 13 amino acids long. V lost 0 bases and J lost 7, with 7 bases in between. The CDR3 nucleotides are TGTGCCAGCTCACCACCGGATGAGAATGAGCAGTTCTTC. Its protein product is CASSPPDENEQFF.

This chain links TRBV5-5 with TRBJ1-2; a weak D match, TRBD1 (6 bases). The ends were cut back, 1 base at V and 0 bases at J, with 13 bases in the middle. Germline CDR1 SGHKS, CDR2 YYEKEE (reference sequence). The CDR3 totals 16 residues. In nucleotides, the CDR3 is TGTGCCAGCAGCTTGTGGGCCGACAGGCCTAACTATGGCTACACCTTC. Amino acid sequence: CASSLWADRPNYGYTF.

V is TRBV4-3 and J is TRBJ2-7; 12 bases match TRBD1. V lost 1 base to trimming and J lost 3 bases; unmatched junction nucleotides: 4. The CDR3 spans 16 residues. Germline V gene sequence: CDR1 LGHNA, CDR2 YSLEER. CDR3 in DNA: TGCGCCAGCAGCCAAGGCGGGACAGGGGGCGTCTACGAGCAGTACTTC. This codes for CASSQGGTGGVYEQYF.

CDR3 residues: CASSLVSTGADGYTF. The DNA for the CDR3 is TGCGCCAGCAGCTTGGTTTCGACAGGAGCTGATGGCTACACCTTC. V gene TRBV5-1 combines with J gene TRBJ1-2, with D possibly being TRBD1 (6 bases). CDR3 length: 15 amino acids. V lost 0 bases and J 6 bases, leaving 15 bases between the germline ends. Germline V gives CDR1 SGHRS, CDR2 YFSETQ. Drawing the rest from reference TRBV5-1 and TRBJ1-2, the complete variable domain is KAGVTQTPRYLIKTRGQQVTLSCSPISGHRSVSWYQQTPGQGLQFLFEYFSETQRNKGNFPGRFSGRQFSNSRSEMNVSTLELGDSALYLCASSLVSTGADGYTFGSGTRLTVV.

This chain uses TRBV18 with TRBJ1-6; no firm D call. Per the germline V gene, CDR1 is KGHSH and CDR2 is LQKENI. There are 14 residues in the CDR3. The ends were cut back, 2 bases at V and 10 bases at J, with 12 bases in the middle. The CDR3, as DNA: TGTGCCAGCTCACCAGTCGGGGATCCATCACCCCTCCACTTT. This codes for CASSPVGDPSPLHF.

In its sample, this clone was seen a few times. This chain links TRBV7-8 with TRBJ1-4; TRBD1 matches at 8 bases. Germline V CDR1 and CDR2: SGHVS, FQNEAQ. The CDR3 extends over 15 amino acids. Losses at the gene ends were 5 bases for V and 4 bases for J; bases not matched to a gene: 6. CDR3 region: CASSPNRGFNEKLFF. Here the CDR3 DNA reads TGTGCCAGCAGCCCGAACAGGGGGTTTAATGAAAAACTGTTTTTT. Looking up the rest from reference TRBV7-8 and TRBJ1-4 gives the full variable domain: GAGVSQSPRYKVAKRGQDVALRCDPISGHVSLFWYQQALGQGPEFLTYFQNEAQLDKSGLPSDRFFAERPEGSVSTLKIQRTQQEDSAVYLCASSPNRGFNEKLFFGSGTQLSVL.

The chain recombines TRBV7-3 with TRBJ1-2; 7 bases agree with TRBD1. V lost 5 bases and J lost 0; bases outside the gene matches: 3. The CDR3 has 14 residues. Germline lookup yields CDR1 SGHTA and CDR2 FQGTGA. The CDR3 region is CASSPGTANYGYTF. CDR3 nucleotide sequence: TGTGCCAGCAGCCCTGGGACAGCTAACTATGGCTACACCTTC.

The chain uses TRBV12-5 and TRBJ1-2, with no clear D. Trimming took off 5 bases at V and 4 bases at J, with 11 bases between the two ends. This CDR3 comprises 13 residues. CDR1 LGHNT and CDR2 FRNRAP come from the germline V gene. CDR3 loop: CASGTEYTYGYTF. The CDR3 DNA is TGTGCTAGTGGTACCGAATATACCTATGGCTACACCTTC.